This passage covers 5 T cell receptor beta chains from one sample sequenced in a study of T cell responses to AZD1222 COVID-19 vaccine (dated by TCRdb to the early 2020s). Read against the paper, the sample's time point label means: baseline before first vaccination. This specimen's treatment or condition label, interpreted: meningococcal conjugate vaccine given as trial control. Receptor libraries were prepared by the immunoSEQ multiplex PCR assay. Entries here come from immuneACCESS through TCRdb and include only in-frame sequences with V and J called. Some clones fail to appear in such tables; in the studies checked, an unresolved V gene covers under half of the shortfall, and the cause of the remainder is unknown. This sample holds about 220,000 clones; 85% to 95% were observed only once. In total, the top ten clones hold roughly 1% of the sample. The sequenced sample was peripheral blood, obtained on day 0 of MenACWY control vaccination. The source of these receptors is an adult in good health.

V gene TRBV7-3 combines with J gene TRBJ2-7; D gene uncertain. V was clipped by 2 bases and J by 1 base, with 6 bases between them. Germline-derived CDR1 and CDR2 are SGHTA and FQGTGA. This CDR3 comprises 13 residues. The CDR3 region is CASSLWPSYEQYF. The CDR3 bases are TGTGCCAGCAGCTTATGGCCTTCCTACGAGCAGTACTTC.

The rearrangement joins TRBV6-4 to TRBJ1-2, with TRBD1 identical over 7 bases. This CDR3 spans 11 amino acids. The germline CDR1 and CDR2 sequences are MRHNA and SNTAGT. Losses at the gene ends were 10 bases for V and 6 bases for J; bases not matched to a gene: 5. CDR3 nucleotide sequence: TGTGCCAAAGACAGGGCGAATGGCTACACCTTC. Protein product: CAKDRANGYTF.

This chain links TRBV5-5 with TRBJ1-1, with D uncertain. Trimming cost V 4 bases and J 1 base, with 11 bases left between them. CDR1 SGHKS and CDR2 YYEKEE come from the germline V gene (reference sequence). The CDR3 runs 14 residues. Here the CDR3 DNA reads TGTGCCAGCAGCCTGGAGTGGAGGAACACTGAAGCTTTCTTT. Translated, it gives CASSLEWRNTEAFF.

The chain recombines TRBV12-3 or TRBV12-4 with TRBJ2-1, with D possibly TRBD2 on 6 matching bases. Trimming shortened V by 7 bases and J by 7 bases, and 11 bases separated the two germline ends. This CDR3 is built from 12 residues. CDR3: CASTSAGNEQFF. The CDR3 DNA follows: TGTGCCAGCACCTCGGCGGGGAATGAGCAGTTCTTC.

V usage is TRBV24-1 and J usage is TRBJ1-2; D call uncertain. Per germline, CDR1 KGHDR and CDR2 SFDVKD. The V gene lost 5 bases and the J gene lost 4 bases, with 7 bases spanning the gap. CDR3 size: 12 residues. The CDR3 DNA sequence: TGTGCCACCAGTGGTTACGGCTATGGCTACACCTTC. It specifies CATSGYGYGYTF.